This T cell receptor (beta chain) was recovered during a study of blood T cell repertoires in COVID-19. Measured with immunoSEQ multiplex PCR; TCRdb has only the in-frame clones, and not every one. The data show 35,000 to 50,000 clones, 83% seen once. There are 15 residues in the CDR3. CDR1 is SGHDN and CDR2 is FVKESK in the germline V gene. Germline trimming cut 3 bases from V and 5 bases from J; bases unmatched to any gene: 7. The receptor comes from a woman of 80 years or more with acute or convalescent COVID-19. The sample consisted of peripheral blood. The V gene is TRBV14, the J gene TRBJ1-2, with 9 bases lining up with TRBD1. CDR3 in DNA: TGTGCCAGCAGCCACGGGGACAGGGTTGGATATGGCTACACCTTC. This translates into CASSHGDRVGYGYTF.